These 4 T cell receptor beta chains came from one sample sequenced in a study of blood T cell repertoires in COVID-19. Clones were sequenced by immunoSEQ multiplex PCR, and TCRdb holds only the in-frame ones, with some missing. The repertoire holds about 310,000 clones, with about 89% as singletons. The sequenced material came from peripheral blood. The receptors were gathered from a woman aged 45-65 years who had recovered from COVID-19.

As concerns this clone: This sample also contains other DNA sequences that code for the same CDR3. CDR3 loop: CASSQGAGNQPQHF. The CDR3 region has the DNA TGTGCCAGCAGCCAAGGGGCGGGAAATCAGCCCCAGCATTTT. The rearrangement joins TRBV3-1 (or the pseudogene TRBV3-2) to TRBJ1-5; D is unresolved. There are 14 residues in the CDR3. Looked up from germline, CDR1 is LGHDT and CDR2 is YNNKEL (reference sequence). V was clipped by 1 base and J by 4 bases, with 8 bases between them.

The rearrangement uses TRBV4-3 and TRBJ1-3; maybe TRBD1 (5 bases). CDR1 is LGHNA, CDR2 YSLEER, per germline. This CDR3 is built from 16 residues. The ends were cut back, 0 bases at V and 3 bases at J, with 12 bases in the middle. The CDR3 nucleotides are TGCGCCAGCAGCCAAGACAGGGCATCAATTGGAAACACCATATATTTT. It yields the protein CASSQDRASIGNTIYF.

The chain recombines TRBV28 with TRBJ2-7, with D perhaps matching TRBD1 (5 bases). Between the trimmed V and J ends, which lost 1 base and 12 bases, there was a span of 13 bases. The CDR3 contains 12 residues. From germline, CDR1 is MDHEN and CDR2 SYDVKM. The CDR3 DNA is TGTGCCAGCAGTTTATATAGGGGCGGCTCGTACTTC. It translates to CASSLYRGGSYF.

The chain is built from TRBV7-2 and TRBJ1-4; 9 bases match TRBD1. CDR3 size: 18 residues. Looked up from germline, CDR1 is SGHTA and CDR2 is FQGNSA. The trim removed 5 bases at V and 2 bases at J, leaving 12 bases unmatched. The CDR3 DNA reads TGTGCCAGCAGCCCTACAGGGGGCACGGTGAGCACTAATGAAAAACTGTTTTTT. Protein: CASSPTGGTVSTNEKLFF.